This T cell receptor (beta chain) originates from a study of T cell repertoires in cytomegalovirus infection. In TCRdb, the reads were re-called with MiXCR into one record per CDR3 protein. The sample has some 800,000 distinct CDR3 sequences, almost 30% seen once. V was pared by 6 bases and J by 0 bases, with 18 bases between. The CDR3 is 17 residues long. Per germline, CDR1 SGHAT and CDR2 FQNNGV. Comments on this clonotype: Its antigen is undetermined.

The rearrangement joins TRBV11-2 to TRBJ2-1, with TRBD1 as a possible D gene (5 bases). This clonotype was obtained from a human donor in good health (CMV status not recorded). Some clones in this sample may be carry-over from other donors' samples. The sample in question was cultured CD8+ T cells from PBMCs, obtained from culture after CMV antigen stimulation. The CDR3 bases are TGTGCCAGCAGTTTATATCCCCCAGACAGCTCCTACAATGAGCAGTTCTTC. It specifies CASSLYPPDSSYNEQFF.